This record covers a single T cell receptor beta chain. Method: immunoSEQ multiplex PCR; TCRdb's copy keeps in-frame clones and lacks some. The sample carries 200,000 or so clones, around four fifths recorded once. The data belong to a study of blood T cell repertoires in COVID-19. Background on the study: The United States, Italy and Spain were the sources of the acute and convalescent COVID-19 samples.

Trimming took 5 bases from V and 4 from J, leaving 11 bases between them. CDR3 length equals 13 residues. This clonotype was sampled from a woman aged 70-85 years with active or convalescent COVID-19. The chain uses TRBV12-3 or TRBV12-4 and TRBJ1-2; D perhaps matches TRBD1 (6 bases). Sequencing was done on a sample of peripheral blood. The CDR3 here is CASSEGQFYGYTF. DNA of the CDR3: TGTGCCAGCAGTGAGGGACAATTCTATGGCTACACCTTC.